Included here is one T cell receptor (beta chain) sequence, with context. These data belong to a study of blood T cell repertoires in COVID-19. Across the study: The samples span acute and convalescent COVID-19 from the United States, Italy and Spain.

The V gene's germline CDR1 is SGHRS and CDR2 YFSETQ. The CDR3 runs to 14 residues. With 0 bases removed from V and 1 base from J, the gap between germline ends came to 7 bases. Original processing methods: Reference gene primers were amplified, and this amplification served to estimate nucleated cell counts. Sequencing was performed with immunoSEQ multiplex PCR; in TCRdb, only in-frame clones are kept and a portion is missing. Clone size and V and J calls were adopted from that table, with D and trimming inferred from the DNA. There are some 250,000 clones in the sample; 70% to 90% occur only once, and under 2.5% lies in the top ten. Participant ages covered roughly 18 to 89 years across 25 or so US areas.

The sequence was obtained from a woman between 50 and 59 years old who had recovered from COVID-19. The V and J genes are TRBV5-1 and TRBJ1-1; D is unresolved. The sequenced sample was PBMCs or T cells enriched from blood (not recorded which). The CDR3 sequence: CASSLGVPNTEAFF. The CDR3 coding sequence is TGCGCCAGCAGCTTGGGAGTACCGAACACTGAAGCTTTCTTT.